The clone carrying this T cell receptor beta chain was seen a handful of times. The data stem from a study of regulatory T cells in long-lasting Graves disease. Trimming shortened V by 4 bases and J by 1 base, and 12 bases separated the two germline ends. Germline loops: CDR1 SGHDT, CDR2 YYEEEE. This CDR3 region has 14 residues. Researchers made TCR beta libraries by using iRepertoire HTBI primers and running Arm-PCR on CDR3 regions. TCRdb re-derived calls from the multiplex PCR reads in MiXCR, one entry per CDR3 protein. This repertoire shows 400,000 to 500,000 distinct CDR3 sequences, around 15% found once; its top ten account for approximately 12%. The time point here: newly diagnosed GD, antithyroid drugs for less than 3 months. Isolated PBMC RNA provided the starting material for the TCR library. These data also formed part of another study, on T cells in Graves' hyperthyroidism and ophthalmopathy.

The sample consisted of peripheral blood mononuclear cells (PBMCs), taken at new diagnosis, from a patient treated with antithyroid drugs. The V and J genes are TRBV5-6 and TRBJ2-7; the D is unclear. The TCR comes from a woman under 40 with Graves disease. CDR3: CASSKIMGSYEQYF. DNA of the CDR3: TGTGCCAGCAGCAAGATCATGGGGTCCTACGAGCAGTACTTC.